This TCR beta chain was captured in a study of shared clonotypes between healthy human individuals. General observations from the study: Sample collection involved blood only; tissue repertoires are likely different. Sharing across a handful of donors was seen in roughly 5% of naive CD4 clonotypes.

The data were produced by immunoSEQ multiplex PCR, yet TCRdb's version contains in-frame clones alone and is incomplete. The data contain about 1.5 million clones, 98% of them singletons. Germline CDR1 and CDR2: MNHEY and SMNVEV (reference sequence). Trimming at V came to 4 bases and at J to 2 bases, leaving 12 bases not matched to a gene. The CDR3 consists of 17 residues. This clone was detected once. As yet, its antigen is unknown. Sequenced sample: naive CD4+ T cells sorted from blood. Regarding subset: CD45RA+ positively selected. The receptor was isolated from a man younger than 45 in good health. This sequence joins TRBV27 and TRBJ2-3; TRBD1 agrees at 7 bases. This chain's CDR3 is CASSSTLGQRYTDTQYF. The CDR3 DNA is TGTGCCAGCAGTTCGACCTTGGGACAGAGATACACAGATACGCAGTATTTT.